The entry below describes one T cell receptor (beta chain). Using a J-beta primer mix together with a sample-barcoded 5' primer, a second PCR was run for about 7 to 12 cycles. TCRdb re-called the 5' RACE reads through MiXCR, storing one row per CDR3 protein. The data contain some 320,000 distinct CDR3 sequences, roughly 27% of them singletons. CDR3 length equals 13 residues. Germline CDR1 reads MDHEN; CDR2 reads SYDVKM. The ends were cut back, 4 bases at V and 1 base at J, with 7 bases in the middle. The record originates from a study of blood T cells in healthy people across ages. The sample consisted of blood. The chain has TRBV28 and TRBJ1-1; D is uncertain. The TCR sequence derives from an older woman in good health. The CDR3 sequence: CASSSFPNTEAFF. CDR3 in DNA: TGTGCCAGCAGTTCCTTTCCGAACACTGAAGCTTTCTTT.